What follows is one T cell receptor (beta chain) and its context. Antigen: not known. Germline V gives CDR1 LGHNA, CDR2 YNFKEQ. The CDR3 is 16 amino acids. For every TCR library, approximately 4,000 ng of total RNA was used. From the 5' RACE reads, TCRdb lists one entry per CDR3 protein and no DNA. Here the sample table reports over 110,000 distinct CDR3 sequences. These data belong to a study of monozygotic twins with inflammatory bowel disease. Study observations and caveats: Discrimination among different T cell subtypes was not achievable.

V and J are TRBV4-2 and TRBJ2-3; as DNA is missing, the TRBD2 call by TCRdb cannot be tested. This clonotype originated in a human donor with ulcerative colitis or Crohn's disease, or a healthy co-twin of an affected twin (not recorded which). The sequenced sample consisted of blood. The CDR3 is CASSQPSGGAGDTQYF.